This is a list of T cell receptor beta chains from one sample in a study of Graves' ophthalmopathy and Graves' hyperthyroidism. MiXCR, applied by TCRdb to the multiplex PCR reads, yields one record per CDR3 protein. The sample comprises approximately 640,000 distinct CDR3 sequences, roughly two fifths of which are singletons, and more than 2.5% rests with the top ten. Sequenced: peripheral blood. The receptors shown here come from an adult man with Graves' ophthalmopathy. The CDR3 runs from the conserved cysteine through the conserved F or W. A D gene is named only where the DNA matches it firmly. Clone sizes are given selectively: once, few, many, or a class where the clone is expanded.

D gene,V gene,J gene,clone size,CDR3 DNA,CDR3 protein
TRBD1,TRBV5-1,TRBJ2-5,.,TGCGCCAGCAGCCACAGGGGCGAGGGAGAGACCCAGTACTTC,CASSHRGEGETQYF
TRBD1,TRBV5-1,TRBJ2-7,few,TGTGCCAGCAAGTACCGTCGGGACAGCTCCTACGAGCAGTACTTC,CASKYRRDSSYEQYF
.,TRBV7-9,TRBJ2-3,once,TGTGCCAGCAGCTTTTTGGGGACAGATACGCAGTATTTT,CASSFLGTDTQYF
.,TRBV2,TRBJ1-1,.,TGTGCCAGCCTTGGGCGGGTGAACACTGAAGCTTTCTTT,CASLGRVNTEAFF
TRBD2,TRBV29-1,TRBJ2-5,once,TGCAGCGGAACTAGCGGGGTATCGGAGACCCAGTACTTC,CSGTSGVSETQYF
TRBD2,TRBV7-2,TRBJ2-7,.,TGTGCCAGCAGCTTCAGACTAGCGGGGAGACGCTACGAGCAGTACTTC,CASSFRLAGRRYEQYF
.,TRBV5-8,TRBJ2-2,.,TGTGCCAGCAGCTCTAGAAGGGGTGCCATCGGGGAGCTGTTTTTT,CASSSRRGAIGELFF
.,TRBV2,TRBJ1-5,many,TGTGCCAGCAGTGAAGATGCTTATAGCAATCAGCCCCAGCATTTT,CASSEDAYSNQPQHF
TRBD1,TRBV5-1,TRBJ2-2,few,TGCGCCAGCAGCGCTGGGACAGGGGGCATCACCGGGGAGCTGTTTTTT,CASSAGTGGITGELFF
.,TRBV24-1,TRBJ1-2,many,TGTGCCACCAGTGATGTGACTCAAGCTAACTATGGCTACACCTTC,CATSDVTQANYGYTF
TRBD1,TRBV29-1,TRBJ1-2,.,TGCAGCGGCACAGGGGTGATGGGCAACACCTTC,CSGTGVMGNTF
TRBD1,TRBV20-1,TRBJ2-5,.,TGCAGTGCGCCGCAGGGGACAGGCCAAGAGACCCAGTACTTC,CSAPQGTGQETQYF
TRBD1,TRBV6-5,TRBJ2-5,.,TGTGCCAGCTTAAAGACCGGGACAGGCCAAGAGACCCAGTACTTC,CASLKTGTGQETQYF
.,TRBV7-2,TRBJ1-5,many,TGTGCCAGCAGCTTGAGTTTGTATCAGCCCCAGCATTTT,CASSLSLYQPQHF
.,TRBV4-1,TRBJ1-1,.,TGCGCCAGCAGCCAAGGTCCGGGTCAAACTGAAGCTTTCTTT,CASSQGPGQTEAFF
.,TRBV2,TRBJ1-3,.,TGTGCCAGCAGTTCCGCCCCTGGAAACACCATATATTTT,CASSSAPGNTIYF